A selection of T cell receptor beta chains follows, all from one sample in a study of T cells after yellow fever vaccination. MiXCR was run by TCRdb on the 5' RACE reads, yielding one entry per CDR3 protein. Seen here are about 340,000 distinct CDR3 sequences, 12% observed once, and the top ten hold roughly 3.1%. The sequencing here drew on CD4+ T cells sorted from PBMCs, taken 15 days after the yellow fever booster vaccination. The receptors shown here come from a man younger than 30 who received the YFV17D yellow fever vaccine. CDR3s include the opening cysteine and the closing phenylalanine or tryptophan. D genes are given only for firm matches. Only some rows state a clone size, as once, few, many or a class for expanded clones.

D	V	J	size	CDR3	DNA
TRBD2	TRBV20-1	TRBJ2-1	.	CSAGGASGVIYNEQFF	TGCAGTGCAGGGGGGGCTAGCGGGGTCATTTACAATGAGCAGTTCTTC
.	TRBV4-1	TRBJ2-7	many	CASSRDRNTYEQYF	TGCGCCAGCAGCCGAGACAGGAATACCTACGAGCAGTACTTC
.	TRBV5-4	TRBJ2-3	.	CASSSEVDTQYF	TGTGCCAGCAGCTCGGAGGTAGATACGCAGTATTTT
TRBD2	TRBV18	TRBJ2-1	few	CASSLNSGGQDEQFF	TGTGCCAGCTCACTGAACAGCGGGGGGCAGGATGAGCAGTTCTTC
.	TRBV7-2	TRBJ2-1	.	CASSLGRPTSYNEQFF	TGTGCCAGCAGCTTAGGCCGTCCGACCTCCTACAATGAGCAGTTCTTC
.	TRBV30	TRBJ1-2	few	CAWREGNNYGYTF	TGTGCCTGGAGAGAAGGCAACAACTATGGCTACACCTTC
TRBD1	TRBV29-1	TRBJ1-1	many	CSVEDGTGQNTEAFF	TGCAGCGTTGAAGATGGGACAGGGCAGAACACTGAAGCTTTCTTT
.	TRBV7-9	TRBJ1-4	few	CASSFPGAEKLFF	TGTGCCAGCAGCTTTCCCGGGGCTGAAAAACTGTTTTTT
TRBD2	TRBV3-1	TRBJ2-3	.	CASSQDLAGGATDTQYF	TGTGCCAGCAGCCAAGATCTCGCGGGGGGTGCGACAGATACGCAGTATTTT
.	TRBV5-1	TRBJ2-7	few	CASFLNPYEQYF	TGCGCCAGCTTCTTGAATCCATACGAGCAGTACTTC
.	TRBV7-8	TRBJ1-5	.	CASSLQAGEEPQHF	TGTGCCAGCAGCCTACAGGCCGGAGAGGAGCCCCAGCATTTT
TRBD1	TRBV19	TRBJ1-5	few	CASNRGENQPQHF	TGTGCCAGTAACAGGGGGGAAAATCAGCCCCAGCATTTT
TRBD1	TRBV18	TRBJ1-4	few	CASSPRTGGDEKLFF	TGTGCCAGCTCACCGAGGACAGGGGGCGATGAAAAACTGTTTTTT
TRBD1	TRBV5-1	TRBJ2-5	few	CASSTRDSRQETQYF	TGCGCCAGCAGCACCCGGGACAGCCGGCAAGAGACCCAGTACTTC
.	TRBV10-3	TRBJ1-3	few	CAISVSPLGGNTIYF	TGTGCCATCAGTGTATCCCCTCTAGGTGGAAACACCATATATTTT
TRBD2	TRBV5-4	TRBJ2-5	.	CASSGTSGGAEKKTQYF	TGTGCCAGCAGCGGGACTAGCGGGGGGGCCGAGAAGAAGACCCAGTACTTC
.	TRBV6-5	TRBJ2-1	.	CASASFAYNEQFF	TGTGCCAGCGCCAGTTTTGCCTACAATGAGCAGTTCTTC
TRBD1	TRBV19	TRBJ2-4	many	CASSIQTGGQYF	TGTGCCAGTAGTATTCAGACAGGGGGGCAGTACTTC
TRBD1	TRBV4-2	TRBJ1-2	few	CASRQRGQDGYTF	TGTGCCAGCAGGCAAAGAGGACAGGATGGCTACACCTTC
.	TRBV20-1	TRBJ1-6	.	CSARNFYNSPLHF	TGCAGTGCTAGAAACTTTTATAATTCACCCCTCCACTTT
.	TRBV29-1	TRBJ2-1	.	CSVPRDTSGEQFF	TGCAGCGTACCCCGGGACACCTCGGGTGAGCAGTTCTTC
TRBD2	TRBV20-1	TRBJ2-1	.	CTLEGASGGTYNEQFF	TGCACTCTCGAAGGGGCTAGCGGGGGGACCTACAATGAGCAGTTCTTC
.	TRBV20-1	TRBJ2-3	many	CSASSWSATDTQYF	TGCAGTGCGAGCTCTTGGTCAGCAACAGATACGCAGTATTTT
.	TRBV6-2/TRBV6-3	TRBJ2-7	few	CASSYGTGYEQYF	TGTGCCAGCAGTTACGGGACTGGCTACGAGCAGTACTTC
TRBD1	TRBV30	TRBJ2-7	few	CAWSVISRGPRYF	TGTGCCTGGAGTGTCATATCAAGGGGGCCTAGGTACTTC
.	TRBV7-2	TRBJ1-2	.	CASSSYERGYTF	TGTGCCAGCAGCTCGTACGAGCGAGGCTACACCTTC
.	TRBV6-5	TRBJ1-1	once	CASRSDTMNTEAFF	TGTGCCAGCAGATCTGACACCATGAACACTGAAGCTTTCTTT
TRBD2	TRBV4-3	TRBJ2-1	.	CASSQGRGSYNEQFF	TGCGCCAGCAGCCAAGGGCGGGGGTCCTACAATGAGCAGTTCTTC
.	TRBV20-1	TRBJ2-4	few	CSAPIAKNIQYF	TGCAGTGCCCCTATAGCCAAAAACATTCAGTACTTC
.	TRBV5-5	TRBJ1-6	few	CASSGLGGYSPLHF	TGTGCCAGCAGTGGATTAGGGGGTTACTCACCCCTCCACTTT
.	TRBV5-1	TRBJ2-3	many	CASSLGSPPDTQYF	TGCGCCAGCAGCTTGGGGTCCCCACCAGATACGCAGTATTTT
TRBD1	TRBV2	TRBJ1-2	few	CAGHTGGAGGYTF	TGTGCCGGACATACAGGGGGCGCCGGTGGCTACACCTTC
.	TRBV27	TRBJ1-1	.	CASSLSGELEAFF	TGTGCCAGCAGTTTATCAGGGGAACTGGAAGCTTTCTTT
.	TRBV28	TRBJ1-3	many	CASSSGASGNTIYF	TGTGCCAGCAGTTCGGGGGCCTCTGGAAACACCATATATTTT
TRBD2	TRBV5-1	TRBJ2-5	few	CASSAAGTSQETQYF	TGCGCCAGCAGCGCCGCCGGGACTAGCCAAGAGACCCAGTACTTC
.	TRBV5-1	TRBJ2-7	.	CASSTGQSYEQYF	TGCGCCAGCAGCACCGGACAATCCTACGAGCAGTACTTC
.	TRBV24-1	TRBJ2-3	few	CATSGPTDTQYF	TGTGCCACCAGTGGACCTACAGATACGCAGTATTTT
.	TRBV6-5	TRBJ2-3	.	CASSYRDLRTDTQYF	TGTGCCAGCAGTTACCGGGACCTACGCACAGATACGCAGTATTTT
.	TRBV4-1	TRBJ1-4	few	CASSEIGGPRFF	TGCGCCAGCAGCGAGATCGGGGGACCACGGTTTTTT
TRBD2	TRBV9	TRBJ2-1	.	CASNVDPGLAGSSSYNEQFF	TGTGCCAGCAATGTGGACCCGGGACTAGCGGGGTCTAGCTCCTACAATGAGCAGTTCTTC
.	TRBV18	TRBJ1-3	.	CASSMSGRSGNTIYF	TGTGCCAGCTCAATGTCGGGCCGCTCTGGAAACACCATATATTTT
TRBD1	TRBV7-9	TRBJ2-5	few	CASSFAGGDETQYF	TGTGCCAGCAGCTTCGCAGGGGGCGACGAGACCCAGTACTTC